This is a list of T cell receptor beta chains from one sample in a study of immune evolution from preneoplasia to lung adenocarcinoma. Sequencing was performed with immunoSEQ multiplex PCR; in TCRdb, only in-frame clones are kept and a portion is missing. This table has about 8,300 clones, 70% to 90% appearing once. Sequenced: FFPE minimally invasive lung adenocarcinoma tissue. Receptors originate from a person in their 70s with lung adenocarcinoma. Both conserved end residues are part of each CDR3.

V: TRBV27; J: TRBJ2-4; CDR3: CASSLDGRGGENIQYF
V: TRBV27; J: TRBJ1-1; CDR3: CASSRQGAQGNTEAFF
V: TRBV4-1; J: TRBJ2-6; CDR3: CASSPGPLRSGANVLTF
V: TRBV7-9; J: TRBJ1-3; CDR3: CASSSTLADGTIYF
V: TRBV2; J: TRBJ2-2; CDR3: CARLAAGELFF
V: TRBV6-6; J: TRBJ2-7; CDR3: CASSYAGHTYEQYF
V: TRBV9; J: TRBJ2-7; CDR3: CASSVGSSGAYEQYF
V: TRBV5-1; J: TRBJ1-6; CDR3: CASSLEPNSPLHF
V: TRBV28; J: TRBJ2-2; CDR3: CASSVWTLKGTGELFF
V: TRBV19; J: TRBJ2-1; CDR3: CASTSFIRPDEQFF
V: TRBV5-6; J: TRBJ2-2; CDR3: CASSFGSGELFF
V: TRBV5-4; J: TRBJ1-3; CDR3: CASSLGGQSSGNTIYF
V: TRBV27; J: TRBJ1-2; CDR3: CASTSGVGYTF
V: TRBV28; J: TRBJ2-5; CDR3: CASSIPGQQETQYF
V: TRBV29-1; J: TRBJ2-7; CDR3: CSVRRDNYYEQYF
V: TRBV6-5; J: TRBJ2-1; CDR3: CASSSGGGEQFF
V: TRBV28; J: TRBJ1-5; CDR3: CASSLGTGVFQHF
V: TRBV10-3; J: TRBJ2-1; CDR3: CAISPNRDEQFF
V: TRBV10-3; J: TRBJ1-1; CDR3: CAISESKRGTEAFF
V: TRBV14; J: TRBJ1-1; CDR3: CASSQTGTMGRGTEAFF
V: TRBV10-3; J: TRBJ1-1; CDR3: CAISESPIGGTEAFF
V: TRBV30; J: TRBJ1-2; CDR3: CAWIQNYGYTF
V: TRBV18; J: TRBJ2-7; CDR3: CASSPSPYEQYF
V: TRBV19; J: TRBJ1-2; CDR3: CASSWYGYGYTF
V: TRBV29-1; J: TRBJ1-1; CDR3: CSVVQGPGEAFF
V: TRBV6-5; J: TRBJ2-4; CDR3: CASRTGDHQYF
V: TRBV5-1; J: TRBJ2-5; CDR3: CASSLGLAGYQETQYF
V: TRBV11-2; J: TRBJ1-4; CDR3: CASSQGYTTTNEKLFF
V: TRBV11-2; J: TRBJ1-4; CDR3: CASSLTGGRGDEKLFF
V: TRBV5-6; J: TRBJ1-2; CDR3: CASSEARPLVYGYTF
V: TRBV11-3; J: TRBJ1-1; CDR3: CASSPYWTENTEAFF
V: TRBV5-6; J: TRBJ2-5; CDR3: CASSRTGGWETQYF
V: TRBV6-5; J: TRBJ1-3; CDR3: CASSYGWSSSGNTIYF
V: TRBV10-3; J: TRBJ2-2; CDR3: CAISDNTGELFF
V: TRBV11-3; J: TRBJ2-3; CDR3: CASSKGVSQYF
V: TRBV5-1; J: TRBJ1-2; CDR3: CASSLEVRSHYGYTF
V: TRBV5-1; J: TRBJ2-7; CDR3: CASSLGGTSLEQYF
V: TRBV6-6; J: TRBJ1-1; CDR3: CASTGNTEAFF
V: TRBV27; J: TRBJ1-2; CDR3: CASSLTPGPNYGYTF
V: TRBV5-6; J: TRBJ1-1; CDR3: CASSNRPTSGNTEAFF
V: TRBV28; J: TRBJ1-5; CDR3: CASRTGTGGNQPQHF
V: TRBV30; J: TRBJ1-2; CDR3: CAWSVAGSHYGYTF
V: TRBV18; J: TRBJ1-2; CDR3: CASSPAHYGYTF
V: TRBV18; J: TRBJ1-1; CDR3: CASSPPVTGFNTEAFF
V: TRBV28; J: TRBJ2-3; CDR3: CASSRSIPSTDTQYF
V: TRBV9; J: TRBJ2-1; CDR3: CASSLGTNSNEQFF
V: TRBV7-3; J: TRBJ1-1; CDR3: CASSSHPPTTEAFF
V: TRBV4-2; J: TRBJ1-2; CDR3: CASSQALGGNYGYTF
V: TRBV2; J: TRBJ1-5; CDR3: CASSRDRGSNQPQHF
V: TRBV7-2; J: TRBJ1-4; CDR3: CASSVTDTNEKLFF
V: TRBV2; J: TRBJ2-2; CDR3: CATSTQPPNTGELFF
V: TRBV7-9; J: TRBJ1-3; CDR3: CASSLVLPSSGNTIYF
V: TRBV6-1; J: TRBJ1-6; CDR3: CASSGSGTIYNSPLHF
V: TRBV6-6; J: TRBJ2-7; CDR3: CASTGRASYEQYF
V: TRBV27; J: TRBJ1-1; CDR3: CASSSLTGGTEAFF
V: TRBV5-8; J: TRBJ2-7; CDR3: CASSPRQGGAYEQYF
V: TRBV13; J: TRBJ1-2; CDR3: CASSRDNSGYGYTF
V: TRBV7-2; J: TRBJ2-3; CDR3: CASSLRDSSDTQYF
V: TRBV5-1; J: TRBJ2-2; CDR3: CASSRVTSSGELFF
V: TRBV5-8; J: TRBJ1-5; CDR3: CASLFDSRAQPQHF